The source of this TCR beta chain is a study of OX40 agonist ivuxolimab in advanced cancers. Study observations and caveats: The authors also found low normalized T-cell clonal expansion in some nonresponders. In the 0.1 to 3.0 mg/kg range, CD4+ and CD8+ blood T cells had expanded clonally by week 6.

With respect to this clone: What it binds is not known.

Generated by immunoSEQ multiplex PCR, the TCRdb table keeps only in-frame clones and is missing some. The sample carries tens of thousands of clones, around 86% recorded once. The CDR3 sequence is 15 residues long. Trimming cost V 6 bases and J 9 bases, with 21 bases left between them. The germline CDR1 and CDR2 sequences are MNHEY and SMNVEV (reference sequence). This clonotype was obtained from an adult with an advanced solid tumor such as melanoma, head and neck, liver or kidney cancer. This specimen consisted of CD4+ or CD8+ T cells sorted from blood, obtained in a trial of the OX40 agonist ivuxolimab. The rearrangement uses TRBV27 and TRBJ1-5, with a weak D call TRBD1 (5 bases). The CDR3 nucleotides read TGTGCCAGCAGGACCGGGACCCCAGTTTCAGGGCCCCAGCATTTT. Translated: CASRTGTPVSGPQHF.